This entry lists 18 T cell receptor beta chains sequenced from one sample in a study of early T cells in non-severe SARS-CoV-2 infection. MiXCR, run by TCRdb on the 5' RACE reads, gives a single entry per CDR3 protein. The data show about 64,000 distinct CDR3 sequences, around 12% seen once. Source material: whole blood. The receptor set was obtained from an adult who was a healthcare worker with PCR-confirmed SARS-CoV-2 infection or an uninfected control (not recorded which).

The chain carries TRBV2 and TRBJ1-2; weak D call: TRBD1 (6 bases). The CDR3 loop spans 15 amino acids. Trimming pared 4 bases from V and 4 bases from J, leaving 16 bases between. Germline V gives CDR1 SNHLY, CDR2 FYNNEI. The CDR3 region is CASSATGRGVYGYTF. DNA of the CDR3: TGTGCCAGCAGTGCGACAGGTCGGGGAGTCTATGGCTACACCTTC.

V and J are TRBV11-1 and TRBJ1-2, with 9 bases lining up with TRBD1. There are 13 residues in the CDR3. With V trimmed by 5 bases and J by 8 bases, 6 bases remained unmatched. Germline V gene lookup returns CDR1 SGHAT and CDR2 FQDESV (reference sequence). Here the CDR3 reads CASSLGQGGGYTF. CDR3 bases: TGTGCCAGCAGCCTGGGACAGGGCGGCGGCTACACCTTC.

This clonotype came up many times. The V gene is TRBV4-1, the J gene TRBJ2-5, with 7 bases fitting TRBD1. With 4 bases clipped from V and 3 bases from J, the junction kept 5 bases outside the gene matches. Looked up from germline, CDR1 is MGHRA and CDR2 is YSYEKL. The CDR3 covers 14 residues. The CDR3 sequence: CASSPGQQKETQYF. The CDR3 DNA reads as TGCGCCAGCAGCCCGGGACAGCAAAAAGAGACCCAGTACTTC.

The chain recombines TRBV27 with TRBJ1-6; D uncertain. CDR1 is MNHEY, CDR2 SMNVEV, per germline (reference sequence). CDR3 length: 14 residues. Trimming took 3 bases from V and 5 from J, leaving 8 bases between them. CDR3 sequence: CASSFAADNSPLHF. In DNA form, the CDR3 reads TGTGCCAGCAGTTTTGCAGCCGATAATTCACCCCTCCACTTT.

Points on this clonotype: A much larger clone sits a single nucleotide away, making a read error possible. The J gene is TRBJ1-1, the V gene TRBV6-1; unclear D gene. The CDR3 is 12 amino acids. Per germline, CDR1 MNHNS and CDR2 SASEGT. CDR3 protein: CDSSDWRVGAFF. DNA for the CDR3: TGTGACAGCAGTGATTGGAGGGTTGGCGCTTTCTTT.

The V call is TRBV5-8, the J call TRBJ1-1, with 8 bases identical to TRBD1. Germline V gene lookup returns CDR1 SGHTS and CDR2 YDEGEE. This CDR3 has 15 residues. With 2 bases clipped from V and 1 base from J, the junction kept 4 bases outside the gene matches. CDR3: CASSLRTGWNTEAFF. The CDR3 bases are TGTGCCAGCAGCTTAAGGACAGGGTGGAACACTGAAGCTTTCTTT. The full variable domain, rest sourced from reference TRBV5-8 and TRBJ1-1, is EAGVTQSPTHLIKTRGQQATLRCSPISGHTSVYWYQQALGLGLQFLLWYDEGEERNRGNFPPRFSGRQFPNYSSELNVNALELEDSALYLCASSLRTGWNTEAFFGQGTRLTVV.

As for this clonotype: Given a much more abundant clone one base away, this may be a read error. This chain links TRBV7-2 with TRBJ2-7; D may match TRBD1 or TRBD2 (5 bases each). The CDR3 consists of 16 residues. CDR1 is SGHTA and CDR2 is FQGNSA in the germline V gene. The ends were cut back, 5 bases at V and 1 base at J, with 18 bases in the middle. The DNA for the CDR3 is TGTGCCAGCAGCGCGCTGGGACCCCCGCGTTCCTACGAGCAGTACTTC. It codes for CASSALGPPRSYEQYF. The full variable domain, rest sourced from reference TRBV7-2 and TRBJ2-7, is GAGVSQSPSNKVTEKGKDVELRCDPISGHTALYWYRQSLGQGLEFLIYFQGNSAPDKSGLPSDRFSAERTGGSVSTLTIQRTQQEDSAVYLCASSALGPPRSYEQYFGPGTRLTVT.

The chain joins TRBV4-1 to TRBJ2-1; unclear D gene. The V end was cut by 0 bases, the J end by 4 bases, with 7 bases between. The germline V gene has CDR1 MGHRA and CDR2 YSYEKL. The CDR3 loop spans 14 amino acids. Written as DNA, the CDR3 is TGCGCCAGCAGCCAAGAGGGTGCATACAATGAGCAGTTCTTC. It codes for CASSQEGAYNEQFF.

The chain uses TRBV4-3 and TRBJ2-7, with 12 bases aligning to TRBD2. V shed 3 bases and J 3 bases; nucleotides not matched to a gene: 3. Germline V gene lookup returns CDR1 LGHNA and CDR2 YSLEER. The CDR3 is 15 residues long. The CDR3 loop is CASSHPSGGDYEQYF. Here the CDR3 DNA reads TGCGCCAGCAGCCACCCTAGCGGGGGGGACTACGAGCAGTACTTC.

This clonotype has just a few counts. The V call is TRBV6-6, the J call TRBJ1-5, with 8 bases identical to TRBD1. Germline values: CDR1 MNHNY, CDR2 SVGAGI (reference sequence). J lost 2 bases, V lost 2 bases, and 2 bases had no gene match. CDR3 length: 15 residues. Here the CDR3 DNA reads TGTGCCAGCAGTTACCAGGGGGCGGGCAATCAGCCCCAGCATTTT. Protein sequence: CASSYQGAGNQPQHF.

This clonotype was counted ten times or more. The rearrangement joins TRBV5-4 to TRBJ1-3, with D perhaps TRBD1 (5 bases). The CDR3 length is 15 residues. Germline V gene sequence: CDR1 SGHNT, CDR2 YYREEE (reference sequence). The V and J ends lost 1 base and 1 base respectively, with 9 bases between them. DNA of the CDR3: TGTGCCAGCAGCTTGATGGGGCCATCTGGAAACACCATATATTTT. Translated: CASSLMGPSGNTIYF.

This clonotype was found many times. The chain has TRBV29-1 and TRBJ2-4; TRBD1 or TRBD2 may be the D gene (5 bases each). Germline loops: CDR1 SQVTM, CDR2 ANQGSEA. The CDR3 spans 13 residues. The V end lost 1 base, the J end lost 7 bases, and 11 bases lay between the germline ends. CDR3 bases: TGCAGCGTTGAAGGGGGGACGGGCAACATTCAGTACTTC. Encoded protein: CSVEGGTGNIQYF.

This clonotype was counted between two and nine times. The J gene is TRBJ2-3, the V gene TRBV5-6, with D uncertain. Deletions cut 4 bases from V and 6 bases from J, with 12 bases between. The CDR3 runs to 13 residues. Per the germline V gene, CDR1 is SGHDT and CDR2 is YYEEEE. CDR3 in DNA: TGTGCCAGCAGCCGGATACAAGGGGATACGCAGTATTTT. It specifies CASSRIQGDTQYF.

This clonotype was detected many times. The chain joins TRBV29-1 to TRBJ2-2; a weak D match, TRBD1 (6 bases). Looked up from germline, CDR1 is SQVTM and CDR2 is ANQGSEA. The CDR3 is 14 residues long. V was trimmed by 5 bases and J by 0 bases, leaving 10 bases between them. The CDR3 sequence is CSVTGFANTGELFF. The DNA of the CDR3 is TGCAGCGTTACAGGGTTCGCGAACACCGGGGAGCTGTTTTTT.

This clonotype was seen more than once but under ten times. The chain employs TRBV20-1 and TRBJ2-3; weak D call: TRBD1 (5 bases). Germline CDR1 is DFQATT and CDR2 is SNEGSKA (reference sequence). V gave up 0 bases and J gave up 2 bases, with 15 bases separating them. The CDR3 contains 16 residues. CDR3 DNA sequence: TGCAGTGCTAGAGATAAAGCAGGACACAACACAGATACGCAGTATTTT. This gives the protein CSARDKAGHNTDTQYF.

This clonotype was detected a few times. V and J are TRBV5-1 and TRBJ2-7; the match to TRBD1 covers 8 bases. Trimming removed 4 bases from V and 5 bases from J; junction bases left unmatched: 5. This CDR3 spans 13 amino acids. Germline CDR1 reads SGHRS; CDR2 reads YFSETQ. In DNA form, the CDR3 reads TGCGCCAGCAGCACGGACAGGGAAAACGAGCAGTACTTC. Its protein product is CASSTDRENEQYF.

The chain uses TRBV12-5 and TRBJ1-5; D is uncertain. The CDR3 loop spans 14 amino acids. The V gene lost 7 bases and the J gene lost 1 base, with 11 bases spanning the gap. CDR1 and CDR2 (germline): LGHNT, FRNRAP. CDR3 sequence reads: CASARTRSNQPQHF. The CDR3 region has the DNA TGTGCTAGTGCCCGAACCCGGAGCAATCAGCCCCAGCATTTT.

The chain uses TRBV9 and TRBJ2-7; TRBD1 aligns across 11 bases. The CDR3 runs 14 residues. Germline lookup yields CDR1 SGDLS and CDR2 YYNGEE. J lost 6 bases, V lost 3 bases, and 5 bases had no gene match. This CDR3 is CASSAGQGAAEQYF. The CDR3, as DNA: TGTGCCAGCAGCGCCGGACAGGGGGCGGCCGAGCAGTACTTC.